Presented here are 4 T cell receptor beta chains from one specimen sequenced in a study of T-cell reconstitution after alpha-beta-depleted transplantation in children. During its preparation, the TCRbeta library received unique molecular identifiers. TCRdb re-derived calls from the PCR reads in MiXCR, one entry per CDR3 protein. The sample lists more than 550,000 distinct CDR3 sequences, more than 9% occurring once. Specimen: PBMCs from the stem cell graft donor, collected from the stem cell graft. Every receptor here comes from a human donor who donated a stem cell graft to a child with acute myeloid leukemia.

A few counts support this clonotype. The CDR3 DNA follows: TGTGCCAGCATTTCCCGGGACAGGGACTACGAGCAGTACTTC. Its translation is CASISRDRDYEQYF. The rearrangement joins TRBV12-3 or TRBV12-4 to TRBJ2-7; 9 positions agree with TRBD1. This CDR3 region has 14 residues. Trimming took 7 bases from V and 3 from J; bases not matched to a gene: 7.

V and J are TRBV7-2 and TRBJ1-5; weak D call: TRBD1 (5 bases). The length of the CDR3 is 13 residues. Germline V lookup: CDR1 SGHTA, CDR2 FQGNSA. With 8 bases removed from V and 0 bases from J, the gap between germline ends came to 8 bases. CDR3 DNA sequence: TGTGCCAGCGGGACCTATAGCAATCAGCCCCAGCATTTT. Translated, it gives CASGTYSNQPQHF.

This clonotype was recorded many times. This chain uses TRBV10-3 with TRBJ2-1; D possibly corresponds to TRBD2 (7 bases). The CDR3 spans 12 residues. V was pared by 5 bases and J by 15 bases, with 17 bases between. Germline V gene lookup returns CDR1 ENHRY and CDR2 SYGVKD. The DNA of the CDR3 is TGTGCCATCAGTCTAAAGGGGGGGGAGTCGTTCTTC. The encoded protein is CAISLKGGESFF.

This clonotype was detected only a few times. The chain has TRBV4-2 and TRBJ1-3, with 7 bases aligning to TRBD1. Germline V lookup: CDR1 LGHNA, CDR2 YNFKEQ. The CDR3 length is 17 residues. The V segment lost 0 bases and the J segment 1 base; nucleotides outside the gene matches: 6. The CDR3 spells CASSQEEGGLSGNTIYF. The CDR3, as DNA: TGTGCCAGCAGCCAAGAAGAAGGGGGCTTGTCTGGAAACACCATATATTTT.